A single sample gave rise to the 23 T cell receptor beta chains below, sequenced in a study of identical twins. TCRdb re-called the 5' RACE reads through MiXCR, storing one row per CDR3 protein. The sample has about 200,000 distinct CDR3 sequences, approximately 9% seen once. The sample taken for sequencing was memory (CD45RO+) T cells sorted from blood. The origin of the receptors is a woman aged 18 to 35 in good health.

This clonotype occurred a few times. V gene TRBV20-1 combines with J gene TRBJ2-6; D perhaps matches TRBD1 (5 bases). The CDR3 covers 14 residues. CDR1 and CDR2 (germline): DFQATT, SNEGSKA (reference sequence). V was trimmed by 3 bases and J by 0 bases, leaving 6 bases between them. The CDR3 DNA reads TGCAGTGCTAGCAGGGCCTCTGGGGCCAACGTCCTGACTTTC. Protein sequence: CSASRASGANVLTF.

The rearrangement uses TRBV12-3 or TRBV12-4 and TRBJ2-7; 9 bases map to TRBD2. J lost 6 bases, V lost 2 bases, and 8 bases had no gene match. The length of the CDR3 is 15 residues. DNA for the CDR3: TGTGCCAGCAGTTTATCCTCTGCGGGGGGGATCGAGCAGTACTTC. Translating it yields CASSLSSAGGIEQYF.

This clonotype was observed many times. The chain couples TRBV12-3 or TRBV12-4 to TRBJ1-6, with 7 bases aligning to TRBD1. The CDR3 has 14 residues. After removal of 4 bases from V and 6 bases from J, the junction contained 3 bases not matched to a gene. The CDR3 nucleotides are TGTGCCAGCAGTTCCCGACAGGGTAATTCACCCCTCCACTTT. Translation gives CASSSRQGNSPLHF.

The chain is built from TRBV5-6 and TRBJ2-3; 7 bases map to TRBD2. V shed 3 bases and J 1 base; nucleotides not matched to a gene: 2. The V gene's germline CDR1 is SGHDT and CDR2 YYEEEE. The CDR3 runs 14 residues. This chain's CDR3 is CASSWAGGTDTQYF. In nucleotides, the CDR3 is TGTGCCAGCAGCTGGGCGGGGGGCACAGATACGCAGTATTTT.

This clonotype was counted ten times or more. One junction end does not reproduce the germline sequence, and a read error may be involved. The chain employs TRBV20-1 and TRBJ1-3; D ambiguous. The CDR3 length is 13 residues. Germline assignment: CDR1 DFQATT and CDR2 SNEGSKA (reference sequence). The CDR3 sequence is CSAPRPAGNTIYF. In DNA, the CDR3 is TGCAGTGCACCTCGGCCGGCTGGGAACACCATATATTTT.

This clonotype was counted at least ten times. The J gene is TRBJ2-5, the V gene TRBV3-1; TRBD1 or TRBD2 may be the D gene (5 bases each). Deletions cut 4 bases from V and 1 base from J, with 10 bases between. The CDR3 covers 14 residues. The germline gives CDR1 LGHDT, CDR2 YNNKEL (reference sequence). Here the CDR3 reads CASSRRDLQETQYF. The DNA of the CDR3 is TGTGCCAGCAGCCGCCGGGACCTCCAAGAGACCCAGTACTTC.

CDR3 nucleotide sequence: TGCAGTGCTAGGATAGGGGGCTCTGGAAACACCATATATTTT. Residues: CSARIGGSGNTIYF. The V gene is TRBV20-1, the J gene TRBJ1-3; D is possibly TRBD1 (6 bases). The CDR3 is made up of 14 amino acids. Per the germline V gene, CDR1 is DFQATT and CDR2 is SNEGSKA (reference sequence). Trimming cost V 3 bases and J 0 bases, with 9 bases left between them.

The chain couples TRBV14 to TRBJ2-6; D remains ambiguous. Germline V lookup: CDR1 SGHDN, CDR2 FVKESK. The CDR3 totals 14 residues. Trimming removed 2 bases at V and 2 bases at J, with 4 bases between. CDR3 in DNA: TGTGCCAGCAGCCAACAGGCTGGGGCCAACGTCCTGACTTTC. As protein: CASSQQAGANVLTF.

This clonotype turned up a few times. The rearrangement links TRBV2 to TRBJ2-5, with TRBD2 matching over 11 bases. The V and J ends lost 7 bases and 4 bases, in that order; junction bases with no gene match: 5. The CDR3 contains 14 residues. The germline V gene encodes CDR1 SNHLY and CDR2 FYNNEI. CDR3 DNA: TGTGCCAGCAACGCACTAGCGGGGGTAGAGACCCAGTACTTC. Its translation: CASNALAGVETQYF.

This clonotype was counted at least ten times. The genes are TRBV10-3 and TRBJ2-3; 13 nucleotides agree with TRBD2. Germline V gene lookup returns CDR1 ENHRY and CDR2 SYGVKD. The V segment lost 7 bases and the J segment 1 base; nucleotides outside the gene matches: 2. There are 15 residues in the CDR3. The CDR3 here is CAITGLAGGTDTQYF. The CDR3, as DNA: TGTGCCATCACCGGACTAGCGGGGGGCACAGATACGCAGTATTTT.

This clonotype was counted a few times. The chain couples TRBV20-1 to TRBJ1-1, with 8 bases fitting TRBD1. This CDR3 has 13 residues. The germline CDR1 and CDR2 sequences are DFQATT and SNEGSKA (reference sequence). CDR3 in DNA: TGCAGAGGGCGGACAGGGTGGGACACTGAAGCTTTCTTT. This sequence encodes CRGRTGWDTEAFF.

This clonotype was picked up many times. This CDR3 reads CASSALGIAYNEQFF. The CDR3 nucleotides read TGTGCCAGCAGTGCCCTGGGCATCGCCTACAATGAGCAGTTCTTC. This chain uses TRBV12-3 or TRBV12-4 with TRBJ2-1; D unclear. The V end lost 5 bases, the J end lost 2 bases, and 13 bases lay between the germline ends. The CDR3 loop spans 15 amino acids.

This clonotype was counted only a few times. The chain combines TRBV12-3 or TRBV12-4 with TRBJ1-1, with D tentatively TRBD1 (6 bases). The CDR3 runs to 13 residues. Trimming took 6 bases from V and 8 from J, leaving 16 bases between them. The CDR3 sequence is CASSRQTGTEAFF. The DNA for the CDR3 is TGTGCCAGCAGCCGACAGACAGGAACCGAAGCTTTCTTT.

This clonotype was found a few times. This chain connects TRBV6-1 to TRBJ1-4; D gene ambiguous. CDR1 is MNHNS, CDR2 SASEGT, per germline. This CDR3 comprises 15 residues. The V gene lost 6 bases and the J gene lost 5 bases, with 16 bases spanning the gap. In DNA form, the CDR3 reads TGTGCCAGCAGCCGTGGACCCGGCGGGAATGAAAAACTGTTTTTT. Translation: CASSRGPGGNEKLFF.

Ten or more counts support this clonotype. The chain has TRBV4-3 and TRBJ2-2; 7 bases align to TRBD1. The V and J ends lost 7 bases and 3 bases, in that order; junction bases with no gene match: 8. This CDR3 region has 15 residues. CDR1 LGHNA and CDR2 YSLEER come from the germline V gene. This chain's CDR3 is CASTRGQSDTGELFF. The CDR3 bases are TGCGCCAGCACTAGGGGACAGTCAGACACCGGGGAGCTGTTTTTT.

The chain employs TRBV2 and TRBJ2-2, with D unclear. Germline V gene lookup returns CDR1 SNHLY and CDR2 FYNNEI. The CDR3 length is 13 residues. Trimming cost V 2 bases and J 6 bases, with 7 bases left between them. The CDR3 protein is CASSESWAGELFF. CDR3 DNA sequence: TGTGCCAGCAGTGAATCTTGGGCCGGGGAGCTGTTTTTT.

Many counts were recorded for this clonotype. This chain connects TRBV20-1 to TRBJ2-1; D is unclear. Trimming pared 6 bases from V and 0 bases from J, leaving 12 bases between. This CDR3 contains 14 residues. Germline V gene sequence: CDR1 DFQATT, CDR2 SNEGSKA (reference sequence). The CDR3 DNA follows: TGCAGTGCCCCCGGAAGAAGCTCCTACAATGAGCAGTTCTTC. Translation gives CSAPGRSSYNEQFF.

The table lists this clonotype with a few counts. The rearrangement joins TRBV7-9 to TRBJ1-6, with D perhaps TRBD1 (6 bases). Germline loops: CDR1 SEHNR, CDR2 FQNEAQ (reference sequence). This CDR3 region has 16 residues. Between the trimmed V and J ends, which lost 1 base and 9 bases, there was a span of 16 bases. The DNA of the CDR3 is TGTGCCAGCAGCTTAGGGTCAGGGGAATTCAGTTCACCCCTCCACTTT. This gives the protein CASSLGSGEFSSPLHF.

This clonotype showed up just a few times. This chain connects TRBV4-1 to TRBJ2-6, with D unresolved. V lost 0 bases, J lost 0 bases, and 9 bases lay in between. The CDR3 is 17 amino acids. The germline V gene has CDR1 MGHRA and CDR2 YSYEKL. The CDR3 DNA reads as TGCGCCAGCAGCCAAGATAAATGGGTCTCTGGGGCCAACGTCCTGACTTTC. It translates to CASSQDKWVSGANVLTF.

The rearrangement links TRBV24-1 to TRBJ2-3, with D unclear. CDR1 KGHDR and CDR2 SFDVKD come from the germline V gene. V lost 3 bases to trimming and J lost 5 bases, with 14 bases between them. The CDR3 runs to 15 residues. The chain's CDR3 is CATSDPRGVGDTQYF. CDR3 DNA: TGTGCCACCAGTGATCCCCGAGGAGTAGGAGATACGCAGTATTTT.

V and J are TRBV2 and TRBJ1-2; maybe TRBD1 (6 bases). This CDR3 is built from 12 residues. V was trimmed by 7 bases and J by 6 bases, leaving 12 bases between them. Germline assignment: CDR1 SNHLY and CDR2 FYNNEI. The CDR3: CASNLQGDGYTF. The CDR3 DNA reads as TGTGCCAGCAATTTACAGGGAGATGGCTACACCTTC.

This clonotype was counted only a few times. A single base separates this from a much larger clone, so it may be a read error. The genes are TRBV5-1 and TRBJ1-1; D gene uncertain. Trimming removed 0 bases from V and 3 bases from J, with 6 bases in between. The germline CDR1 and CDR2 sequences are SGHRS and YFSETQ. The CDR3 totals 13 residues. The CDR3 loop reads CASSLEVDTEAFF. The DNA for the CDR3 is TGCGCCAGCAGCTTGGAAGTGGACACTGAAGCTTTCTTT.

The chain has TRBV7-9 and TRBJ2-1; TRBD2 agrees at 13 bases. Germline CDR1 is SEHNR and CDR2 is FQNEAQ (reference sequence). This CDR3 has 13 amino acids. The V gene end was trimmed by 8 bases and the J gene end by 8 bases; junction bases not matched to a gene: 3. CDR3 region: CASGLAGADEQFF. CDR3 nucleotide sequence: TGTGCCAGCGGACTAGCGGGAGCGGATGAGCAGTTCTTC.